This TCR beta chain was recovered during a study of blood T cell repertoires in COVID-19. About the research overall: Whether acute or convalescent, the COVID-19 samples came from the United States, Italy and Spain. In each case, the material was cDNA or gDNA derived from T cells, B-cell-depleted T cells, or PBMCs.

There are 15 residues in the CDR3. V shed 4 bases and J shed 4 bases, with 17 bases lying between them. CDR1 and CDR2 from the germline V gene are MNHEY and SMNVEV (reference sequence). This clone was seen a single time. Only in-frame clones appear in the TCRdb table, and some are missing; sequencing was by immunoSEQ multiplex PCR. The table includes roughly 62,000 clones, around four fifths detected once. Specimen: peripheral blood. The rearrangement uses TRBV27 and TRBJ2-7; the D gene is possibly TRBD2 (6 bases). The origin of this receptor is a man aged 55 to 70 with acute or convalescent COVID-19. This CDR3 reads CASSSEGGLQYEQYF. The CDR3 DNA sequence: TGTGCCAGCAGTTCCGAAGGAGGGCTCCAATACGAGCAGTACTTC.